The 9 T cell receptor beta chains given below trace back to one sample, sequenced in a study of blood T cell repertoires in COVID-19. The assay was immunoSEQ multiplex PCR, and TCRdb's table has in-frame clones only and misses some. The sample consists of around 140,000 clones, 75% to 80% of them appearing once. The specimen was peripheral blood. Receptors originate from a woman aged 50 to 60 with active or convalescent COVID-19.

J is TRBJ2-5 and V is TRBV11-2; 10 positions match TRBD1. This CDR3 is built from 15 residues. Trimming at V came to 5 bases and at J to 4 bases, leaving 7 bases not matched to a gene. In germline, CDR1 is SGHAT, CDR2 FQNNGV. The CDR3 here is CASSPDRGRGETQYF. DNA for the CDR3: TGTGCCAGCAGCCCAGACAGGGGGCGGGGAGAGACCCAGTACTTC.

The chain carries TRBV14 and TRBJ2-4, with a weak D call TRBD1 (5 bases). The CDR3 is 13 amino acids. Germline CDR1 and CDR2: SGHDN and FVKESK. V was clipped by 5 bases and J by 6 bases, with 11 bases between them. CDR3 sequence reads: CASSGWGLNIQYF. The CDR3 DNA is TGTGCCAGCAGCGGATGGGGCCTAAACATTCAGTACTTC.

The V gene is TRBV19, the J gene TRBJ1-2; 7 nucleotides align to TRBD1. Germline trimming cut 1 base from V and 4 bases from J; bases unmatched to any gene: 6. This CDR3 is 15 amino acids long. CDR1 is LNHDA, CDR2 SQIVND, per germline (reference sequence). The CDR3 region is CASSIAQDRVYGYTF. The CDR3 bases are TGTGCCAGTAGTATAGCCCAAGACAGGGTCTATGGCTACACCTTC.

The rearrangement links TRBV29-1 to TRBJ1-1, with D tentatively TRBD1 (6 bases). Germline V gives CDR1 SQVTM, CDR2 ANQGSEA. The CDR3 totals 13 residues. The V end was cut by 4 bases, the J end by 4 bases, with 13 bases between. The CDR3: CSVGERGGTEAFF. DNA of the CDR3: TGCAGCGTTGGTGAGAGGGGGGGCACTGAAGCTTTCTTT.

The chain joins TRBV7-6 to TRBJ2-5; D possibly corresponds to TRBD2 (5 bases). In germline, CDR1 is SGHVS, CDR2 FNYEAQ. This CDR3 is 15 amino acids long. Trimming cost V 0 bases and J 5 bases, with 13 bases left between them. The CDR3 sequence is CASSLARGLWETQYF. CDR3 sequence (DNA): TGTGCCAGCAGCTTAGCGCGAGGACTGTGGGAGACCCAGTACTTC.

This clone was recorded many times. The chain is built from TRBV12-3 or TRBV12-4 and TRBJ2-5; weak D call: TRBD1 (5 bases). This CDR3 has 13 amino acids. V was pared by 3 bases and J by 10 bases, with 15 bases between. CDR3 amino acids: CASSLGLKGIQYF. CDR3 in DNA: TGTGCCAGCAGTTTGGGTCTAAAGGGGATCCAGTACTTC.

As to this clone: This sample includes further DNA sequences coding for the same CDR3. This chain links TRBV7-2 with TRBJ1-1; the D is unclear. This CDR3 spans 13 amino acids. V lost 2 bases and J 2 bases, leaving 6 bases between the germline ends. CDR1 and CDR2 from the germline V gene are SGHTA and FQGNSA. CDR3 in DNA: TGTGCCAGCAGCTTAAATCGTAACACTGAAGCTTTCTTT. The encoded protein is CASSLNRNTEAFF. The full variable domain, its missing parts supplied by reference TRBV7-2 and TRBJ1-1, is GAGVSQSPSNKVTEKGKDVELRCDPISGHTALYWYRQSLGQGLEFLIYFQGNSAPDKSGLPSDRFSAERTGGSVSTLTIQRTQQEDSAVYLCASSLNRNTEAFFGQGTRLTVV.

This clone was picked up one time. The chain has TRBV21-1 and TRBJ1-3. TRBV21-1 is described as a pseudogene. CDR3 length: 13 amino acids. CDR3 in amino acids: CASSKVGGDTIYF. The CDR3 DNA reads TGTGCCAGCAGCAAAGTAGGAGGGGACACCATATATTTT.

The chain has TRBV23-1 and TRBJ2-6; TRBD1 aligns across 8 bases. TRBV23-1 is an ORF for which the function is uncertain. This CDR3 region has 17 residues. After removal of 6 bases from V and 4 bases from J, the junction contained 11 bases not matched to a gene. CDR3 coding DNA: TGCGCCAGCAGAGTCGAGGACAGGGTACCGGGGGCCAACGTCCTGACTTTC. Its translation: CASRVEDRVPGANVLTF.